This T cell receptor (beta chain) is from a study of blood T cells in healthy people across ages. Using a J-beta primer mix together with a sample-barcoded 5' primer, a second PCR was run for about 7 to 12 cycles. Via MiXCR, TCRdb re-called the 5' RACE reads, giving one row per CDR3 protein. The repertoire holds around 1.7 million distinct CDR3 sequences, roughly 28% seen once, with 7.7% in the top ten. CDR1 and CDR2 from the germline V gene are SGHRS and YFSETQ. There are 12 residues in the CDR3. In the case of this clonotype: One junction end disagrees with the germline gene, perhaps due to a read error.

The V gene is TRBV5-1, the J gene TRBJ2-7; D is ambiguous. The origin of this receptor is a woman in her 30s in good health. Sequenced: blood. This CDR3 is CASRSDGYEQHF. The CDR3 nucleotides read TGCGCCAGCAGATCGGACGGTTACGAGCAGCACTTC.